A selection of T cell receptor beta chains follows, all from one sample in a study of blood T cell repertoires in COVID-19. This table comes from immunoSEQ multiplex PCR, and its TCRdb copy is limited to in-frame clones, with some not included. The data show about 80,000 clones, roughly 90% seen once. The sequenced sample consisted of peripheral blood. The receptors stem from a man between 65 and 85 years old with active or convalescent COVID-19. CDR3s include the opening cysteine and the closing phenylalanine or tryptophan. D genes are given only for firm matches. Clone size is stated in some rows and not others, as once, few, many or a class when expanded.

abundance: NA
j_gene: TRBJ2-1
v_gene: TRBV2
d_gene: TRBD1
CDR3nt: TGTGCCAGCAGAACCAGGGGGAATGAGCAGTTCTTC
CDR3aa: CASRTRGNEQFF

abundance: NA
j_gene: TRBJ2-7
v_gene: TRBV4-1
d_gene: NA
CDR3nt: TGCGCCAGCAGCGCCAGGGTTTTAGGATCCTACGAGCAGTACTTC
CDR3aa: CASSARVLGSYEQYF

abundance: NA
j_gene: TRBJ1-6
v_gene: TRBV30
d_gene: TRBD1
CDR3nt: TGTGCCTGGACCCGAGGACAGGCTAATTCACCCCTCCACTTT
CDR3aa: CAWTRGQANSPLHF

abundance: NA
j_gene: TRBJ2-2
v_gene: TRBV7-9
d_gene: NA
CDR3nt: TGTGCCAGCAGCACGCTGGGACTGCCCTACGGGGAGCTGTTTTTT
CDR3aa: CASSTLGLPYGELFF

abundance: NA
j_gene: TRBJ2-7
v_gene: TRBV7-7
d_gene: TRBD1
CDR3nt: TGTGCCAGCAGCTTAGGCGGGGACAGGTCCTACGAGCAGTACTTC
CDR3aa: CASSLGGDRSYEQYF

abundance: NA
j_gene: TRBJ1-4
v_gene: TRBV5-1
d_gene: TRBD1
CDR3nt: TGCGCCAGCAGCTTCGGACAGGGGTTTGAAAAACTGTTTTTT
CDR3aa: CASSFGQGFEKLFF

abundance: once
j_gene: TRBJ1-5
v_gene: TRBV3-1/TRBV3-2
d_gene: NA
CDR3nt: TGTGCCAGCAGCCAAGGGAGGGTTGGTCAGCCCCAGCATTTT
CDR3aa: CASSQGRVGQPQHF

abundance: NA
j_gene: TRBJ2-6
v_gene: TRBV19
d_gene: NA
CDR3nt: TGTGCCAGTAGAATTCGACAGACGACCTACTCTGGGGCCAACGTCCTGACTTTC
CDR3aa: CASRIRQTTYSGANVLTF

abundance: NA
j_gene: TRBJ2-2
v_gene: TRBV29-1
d_gene: NA
CDR3nt: TGCAGCGCCGGCGCACAGATGAGAGGGGAGCTGTTTTTT
CDR3aa: CSAGAQMRGELFF

abundance: NA
j_gene: TRBJ2-5
v_gene: TRBV7-9
d_gene: NA
CDR3nt: TGTGCCAGCAAATTACCCTCTTCCCTCAGGGACCAAGAGACCCAGTACTTC
CDR3aa: CASKLPSSLRDQETQYF

abundance: once
j_gene: TRBJ1-1
v_gene: TRBV9
d_gene: NA
CDR3nt: TGTGCCAGCAGCGTAGGCGGGGCGACGAACACTGAAGCTTTCTTT
CDR3aa: CASSVGGATNTEAFF

abundance: NA
j_gene: TRBJ2-1
v_gene: TRBV11-2
d_gene: TRBD2
CDR3nt: TGTGCCAGCAGCTTATCCGGGGGGAACTACAATGAGCAGTTCTTC
CDR3aa: CASSLSGGNYNEQFF

abundance: NA
j_gene: TRBJ1-1
v_gene: TRBV4-2
d_gene: NA
CDR3nt: TGTGCCAGCAGCCAAGATCCGAGGGACACTGAAGCTTTCTTT
CDR3aa: CASSQDPRDTEAFF

abundance: few
j_gene: TRBJ2-7
v_gene: TRBV7-9
d_gene: TRBD1
CDR3nt: TGTGCCAGCAGCGGGGGACAGGGTCTCTACGAGCAGTACTTC
CDR3aa: CASSGGQGLYEQYF

abundance: NA
j_gene: TRBJ1-1
v_gene: TRBV20-1
d_gene: TRBD1
CDR3nt: TGCAGTGCTAGTGGGTCGGCAGGGGGTAGGGGAAGCGCTGCAGCTTTCTTT
CDR3aa: CSASGSAGGRGSAAAFF

abundance: few
j_gene: TRBJ1-3
v_gene: TRBV25-1
d_gene: NA
CDR3nt: TGTGCCAGCAGGGAGGACGGACTCCCGGGCTCCATATATTTT
CDR3aa: CASREDGLPGSIYF

abundance: NA
j_gene: TRBJ1-2
v_gene: TRBV18
d_gene: TRBD1
CDR3nt: TGTGCCAGCTCACCACGAGACAGGGGGCGCGGCTACACCTTC
CDR3aa: CASSPRDRGRGYTF

abundance: few
j_gene: TRBJ2-2
v_gene: TRBV28
d_gene: TRBD2
CDR3nt: TGTGCCAGCATCGGGGGGGCAGTTGACACCGGGGAGCTGTTTTTT
CDR3aa: CASIGGAVDTGELFF

abundance: NA
j_gene: TRBJ1-4
v_gene: TRBV24-1
d_gene: TRBD1
CDR3nt: TGTGCCACCAGTGATCCAGGTACAGGGGATGGAAAACTGTTTTTT
CDR3aa: CATSDPGTGDGKLFF

abundance: NA
j_gene: TRBJ1-1
v_gene: TRBV5-1
d_gene: TRBD1
CDR3nt: TGCGCCAGCAGCTCCTCCGGGACAGGGTTTGACACTGAAGCTTTCTTT
CDR3aa: CASSSSGTGFDTEAFF

abundance: NA
j_gene: TRBJ2-3
v_gene: TRBV6-5
d_gene: NA
CDR3nt: TGTGCCAGCAGTTACTCGGTAGCGGACACGCAGTATTTT
CDR3aa: CASSYSVADTQYF

abundance: NA
j_gene: TRBJ2-3
v_gene: TRBV29-1
d_gene: NA
CDR3nt: TGCAGCGTTCGCCAGGGCGCAGATACGCAGTATTTT
CDR3aa: CSVRQGADTQYF

abundance: NA
j_gene: TRBJ1-2
v_gene: TRBV29-1
d_gene: NA
CDR3nt: TGCAGCGTTCGGGGGGTTTATGGTTACACCTTC
CDR3aa: CSVRGVYGYTF

abundance: once
j_gene: TRBJ1-6
v_gene: TRBV7-9
d_gene: NA
CDR3nt: TGTGCCAGCAGCTTAGCTAGCGGGAGCTCCTATAATTCACCCCTCCACTTT
CDR3aa: CASSLASGSSYNSPLHF

abundance: NA
j_gene: TRBJ2-1
v_gene: TRBV6-5
d_gene: NA
CDR3nt: TGTGCCAGCAGCCGTCTCGGGGGGCGGGAGCAGTTCTTC
CDR3aa: CASSRLGGREQFF

abundance: NA
j_gene: TRBJ1-2
v_gene: TRBV12-3/TRBV12-4
d_gene: NA
CDR3nt: TGTGCCAGCAGTTCTCTCTATGGCTACACCTTC
CDR3aa: CASSSLYGYTF

abundance: NA
j_gene: TRBJ1-2
v_gene: TRBV6-6
d_gene: NA
CDR3nt: TGTGCCAGCAACCGAATCGGGGGGCATGGCTACACCTTC
CDR3aa: CASNRIGGHGYTF

abundance: NA
j_gene: TRBJ1-5
v_gene: TRBV27
d_gene: NA
CDR3nt: TGTGCCAGCAGTTTAAGCTTTGGTCAGCCCCAGCATTTT
CDR3aa: CASSLSFGQPQHF